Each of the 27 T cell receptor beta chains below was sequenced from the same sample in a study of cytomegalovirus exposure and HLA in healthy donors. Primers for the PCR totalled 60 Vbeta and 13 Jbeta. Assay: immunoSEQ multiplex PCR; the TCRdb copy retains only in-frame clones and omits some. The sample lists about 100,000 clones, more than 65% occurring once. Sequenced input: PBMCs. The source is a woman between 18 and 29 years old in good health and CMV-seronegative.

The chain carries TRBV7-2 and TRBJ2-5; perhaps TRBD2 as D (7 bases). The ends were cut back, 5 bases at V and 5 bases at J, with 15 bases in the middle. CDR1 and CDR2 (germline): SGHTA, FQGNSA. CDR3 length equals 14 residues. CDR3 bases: TGTGCCAGCAGCCCACGCCGGGGGGCGGAGACCCAGTACTTC. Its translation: CASSPRRGAETQYF.

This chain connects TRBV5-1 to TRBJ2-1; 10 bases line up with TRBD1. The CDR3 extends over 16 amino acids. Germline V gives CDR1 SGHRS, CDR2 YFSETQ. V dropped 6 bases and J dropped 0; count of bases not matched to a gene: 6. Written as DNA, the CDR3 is TGCGCCAGCACTGTGGGGGACAGGGGCTCCTACAATGAGCAGTTCTTC. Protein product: CASTVGDRGSYNEQFF.

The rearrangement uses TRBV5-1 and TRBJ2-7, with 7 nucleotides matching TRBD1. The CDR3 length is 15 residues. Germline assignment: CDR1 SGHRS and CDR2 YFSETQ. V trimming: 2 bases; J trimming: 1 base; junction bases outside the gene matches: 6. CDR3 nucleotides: TGCGCCAGCAGCTTTGACAGGGCCCCTTCCTACGAGCAGTACTTC. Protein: CASSFDRAPSYEQYF.

In nucleotides, the CDR3 is TGTGCCAGCAGCTTAGTCAGGGCGGTAGATACGCAGTATTTT. As protein: CASSLVRAVDTQYF. The chain recombines TRBV7-2 with TRBJ2-3; weak D call: TRBD1 (5 bases). The length of the CDR3 is 14 residues. CDR1 is SGHTA and CDR2 is FQGNSA in the germline V gene. V was shortened by 1 base and J by 5 bases, with 10 bases between the two germline ends.

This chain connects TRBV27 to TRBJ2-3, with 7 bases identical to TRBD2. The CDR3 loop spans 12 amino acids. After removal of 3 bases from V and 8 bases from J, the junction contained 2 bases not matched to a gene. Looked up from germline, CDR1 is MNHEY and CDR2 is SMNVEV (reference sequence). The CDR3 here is CASSFGGSTQYF. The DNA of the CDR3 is TGTGCCAGCAGTTTTGGCGGGAGTACGCAGTATTTT.

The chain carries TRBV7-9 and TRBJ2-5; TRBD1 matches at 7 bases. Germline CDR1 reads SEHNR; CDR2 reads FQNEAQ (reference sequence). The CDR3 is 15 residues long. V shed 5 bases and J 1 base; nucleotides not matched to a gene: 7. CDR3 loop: CASSPPGTAQETQYF. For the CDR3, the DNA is TGTGCCAGCAGCCCACCCGGGACAGCCCAAGAGACCCAGTACTTC. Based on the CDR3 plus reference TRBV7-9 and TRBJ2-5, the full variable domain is DTGVSQNPRHKITKRGQNVTFRCDPISEHNRLYWYRQTLGQGPEFLTYFQNEAQLEKSRLLSDRFSAERPKGSFSTLEIQRTEQGDSAMYLCASSPPGTAQETQYFGPGTRLLVL.

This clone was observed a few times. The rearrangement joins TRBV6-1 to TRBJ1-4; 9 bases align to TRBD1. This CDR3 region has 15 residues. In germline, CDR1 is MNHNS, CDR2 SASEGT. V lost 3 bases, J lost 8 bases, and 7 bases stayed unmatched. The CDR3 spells CASSEGQGSVEKLFF. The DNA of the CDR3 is TGTGCCAGCAGTGAGGGACAGGGTTCGGTCGAAAAACTGTTTTTT.

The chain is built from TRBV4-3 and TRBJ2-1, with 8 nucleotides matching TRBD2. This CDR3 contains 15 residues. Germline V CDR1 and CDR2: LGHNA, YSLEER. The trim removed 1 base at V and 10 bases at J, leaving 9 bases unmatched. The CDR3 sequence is CASSQGVSGKVEQFF. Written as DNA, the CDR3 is TGCGCCAGCAGCCAAGGGGTTAGCGGGAAAGTCGAGCAGTTCTTC.

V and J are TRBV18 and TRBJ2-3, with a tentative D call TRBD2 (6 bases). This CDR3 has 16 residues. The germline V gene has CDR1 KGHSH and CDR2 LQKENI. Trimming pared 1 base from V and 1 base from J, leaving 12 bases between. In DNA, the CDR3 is TGTGCCAGCTCACCACTATTGAGGGAGGGCACAGATACGCAGTATTTT. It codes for CASSPLLREGTDTQYF.

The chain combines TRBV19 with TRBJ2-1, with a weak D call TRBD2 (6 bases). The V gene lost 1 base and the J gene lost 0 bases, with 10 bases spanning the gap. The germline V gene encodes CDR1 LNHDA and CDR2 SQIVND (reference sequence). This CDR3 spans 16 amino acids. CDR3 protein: CASSIVGGTSYNEQFF. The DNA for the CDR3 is TGTGCCAGTAGTATAGTTGGAGGGACCTCCTACAATGAGCAGTTCTTC.

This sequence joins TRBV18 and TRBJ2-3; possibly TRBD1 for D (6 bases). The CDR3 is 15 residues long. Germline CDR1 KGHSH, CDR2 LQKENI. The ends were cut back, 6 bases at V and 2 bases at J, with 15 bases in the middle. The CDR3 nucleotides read TGTGCCAGCTCCGAAGACAGGAAACTCACAGATACGCAGTATTTT. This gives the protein CASSEDRKLTDTQYF.

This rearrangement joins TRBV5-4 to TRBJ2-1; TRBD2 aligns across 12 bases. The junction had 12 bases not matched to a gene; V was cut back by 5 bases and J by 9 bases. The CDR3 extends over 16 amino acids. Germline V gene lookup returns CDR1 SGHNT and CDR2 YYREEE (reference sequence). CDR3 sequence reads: CASSDFRLAGVSEQFF. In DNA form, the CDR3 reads TGTGCCAGCAGTGACTTTAGACTAGCGGGAGTTAGTGAGCAGTTCTTC.

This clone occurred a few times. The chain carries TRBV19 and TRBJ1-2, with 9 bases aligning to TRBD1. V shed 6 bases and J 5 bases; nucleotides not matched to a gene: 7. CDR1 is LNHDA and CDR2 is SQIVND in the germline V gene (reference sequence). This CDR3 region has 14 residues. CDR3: CASSLDGQGYGYTF. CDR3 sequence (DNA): TGTGCCAGTAGCTTAGACGGACAGGGGTATGGCTACACCTTC.

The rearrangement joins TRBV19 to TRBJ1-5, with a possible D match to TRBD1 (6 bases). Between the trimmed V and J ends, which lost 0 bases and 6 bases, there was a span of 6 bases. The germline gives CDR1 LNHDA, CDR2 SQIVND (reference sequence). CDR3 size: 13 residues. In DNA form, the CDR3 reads TGTGCCAGTAGTATAGAGGGGGCTCAGCCCCAGCATTTT. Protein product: CASSIEGAQPQHF.

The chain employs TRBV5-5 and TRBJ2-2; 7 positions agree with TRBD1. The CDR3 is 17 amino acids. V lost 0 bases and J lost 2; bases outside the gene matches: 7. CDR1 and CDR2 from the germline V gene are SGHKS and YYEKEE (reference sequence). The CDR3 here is CASSLDWTGDNTGELFF. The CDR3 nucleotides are TGTGCCAGCAGCTTGGACTGGACAGGAGACAACACCGGGGAGCTGTTTTTT.

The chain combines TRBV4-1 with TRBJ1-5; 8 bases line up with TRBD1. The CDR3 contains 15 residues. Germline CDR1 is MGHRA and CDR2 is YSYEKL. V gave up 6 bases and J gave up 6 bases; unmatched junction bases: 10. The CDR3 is CASRQTGAASQPQHF. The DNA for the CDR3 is TGCGCCAGCAGACAGACAGGGGCCGCAAGTCAGCCCCAGCATTTT.

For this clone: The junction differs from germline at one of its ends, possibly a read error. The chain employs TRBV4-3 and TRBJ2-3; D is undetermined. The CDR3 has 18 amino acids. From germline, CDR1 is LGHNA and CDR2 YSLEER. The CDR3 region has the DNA TGCGCCAGAAGCCAAGATTCGCGCCCAGGTGCCTGCACAGATACGCAGTATTTT. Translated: CARSQDSRPGACTDTQYF.

The CDR3 is CASSEAYRGPSNQPQHF. CDR3 in DNA: TGTGCCAGCAGTGAAGCGTATAGAGGGCCTAGCAATCAGCCCCAGCATTTT. The chain uses TRBV6-1 and TRBJ1-5; D not resolved. The V gene lost 0 bases and the J gene lost 0 bases, with 12 bases spanning the gap. The CDR3 loop spans 17 amino acids. Germline assignment: CDR1 MNHNS and CDR2 SASEGT.

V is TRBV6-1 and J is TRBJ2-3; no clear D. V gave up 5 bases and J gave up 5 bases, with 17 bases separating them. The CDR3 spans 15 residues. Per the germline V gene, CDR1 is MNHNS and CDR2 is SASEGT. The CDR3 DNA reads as TGTGCCAGCAGTTCTTTCGCGGAAACGGAAGATACGCAGTATTTT. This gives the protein CASSSFAETEDTQYF.

The DNA of the CDR3 is TGTGCCAGCAGTTACGGGAGGTGGCCCTACGAGCAGTACTTC. Amino acids: CASSYGRWPYEQYF. The chain combines TRBV6-6 with TRBJ2-5; TRBD2 might be the D (6 bases). The J call may be wrong; the DNA end is better matched by TRBJ2-7. The germline CDR1 and CDR2 sequences are MNHNY and SVGAGI (reference sequence). The CDR3 has 14 residues.

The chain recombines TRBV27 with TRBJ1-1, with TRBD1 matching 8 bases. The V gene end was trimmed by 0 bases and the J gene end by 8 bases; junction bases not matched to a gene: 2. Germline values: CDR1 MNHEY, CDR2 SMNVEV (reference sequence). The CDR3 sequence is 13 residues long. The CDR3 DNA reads TGTGCCAGCAGTTTATCACGACAGGGGGAAGCTTTCTTT. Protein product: CASSLSRQGEAFF.

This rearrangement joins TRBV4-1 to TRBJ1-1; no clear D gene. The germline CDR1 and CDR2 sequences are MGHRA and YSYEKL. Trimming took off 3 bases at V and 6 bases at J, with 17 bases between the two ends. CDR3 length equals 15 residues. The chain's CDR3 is CASSQTPTWGAEAFF. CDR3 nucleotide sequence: TGCGCCAGCAGCCAGACGCCAACGTGGGGAGCTGAAGCTTTCTTT.

DNA of the CDR3: TGTGCCAGCAGCTTAAGAGGCAGGGCCCCTGAAGCTTTCTTT. It translates to CASSLRGRAPEAFF. The V and J genes are TRBV7-3 and TRBJ1-1, with D possibly matching TRBD1 (5 bases). The CDR3 totals 14 residues. Trimming stripped 1 base from V and 6 bases from J, with 12 bases between. Germline V gene lookup returns CDR1 SGHTA and CDR2 FQGTGA.

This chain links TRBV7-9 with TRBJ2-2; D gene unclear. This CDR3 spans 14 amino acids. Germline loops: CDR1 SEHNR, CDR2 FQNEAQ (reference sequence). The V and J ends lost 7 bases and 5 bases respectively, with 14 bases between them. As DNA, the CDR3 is TGTGCCAGCACCCTAGAACCCGGAACCGGGGAGCTGTTTTTT. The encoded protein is CASTLEPGTGELFF.

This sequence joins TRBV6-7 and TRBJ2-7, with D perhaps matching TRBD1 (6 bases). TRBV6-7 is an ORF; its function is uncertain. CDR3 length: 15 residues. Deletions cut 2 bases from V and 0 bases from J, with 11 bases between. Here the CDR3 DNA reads TGTGCCAGCAGTTACATGGGACACAACTCCTACGAGCAGTACTTC. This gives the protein CASSYMGHNSYEQYF.

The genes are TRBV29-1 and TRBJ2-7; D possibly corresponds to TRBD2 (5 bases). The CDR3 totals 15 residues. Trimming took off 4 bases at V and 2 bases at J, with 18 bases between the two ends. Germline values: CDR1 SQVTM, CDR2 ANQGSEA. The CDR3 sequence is CSVAWSEVTTYEQYF. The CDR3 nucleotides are TGCAGCGTTGCTTGGTCGGAGGTAACTACCTACGAGCAGTACTTC.

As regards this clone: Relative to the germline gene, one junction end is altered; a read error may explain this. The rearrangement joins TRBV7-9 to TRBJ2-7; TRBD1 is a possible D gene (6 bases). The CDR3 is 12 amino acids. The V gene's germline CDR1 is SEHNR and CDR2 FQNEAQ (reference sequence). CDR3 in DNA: TGTTCCAGCAGCTCACAGGGCGACGAGCAGTACTTC. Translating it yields CSSSSQGDEQYF.